This section outlines one T cell receptor beta chain sequence together with its context. This sample stems from a study of cytomegalovirus exposure and HLA in healthy donors. The V and J ends lost 2 bases and 8 bases respectively, with 6 bases between them. Germline assignment: CDR1 SGHAT and CDR2 FQDESV (reference sequence). This CDR3 is 11 amino acids long. 13 Jbeta primers and 60 Vbeta primers were used for the PCR. Profiling relied on immunoSEQ multiplex PCR, and the TCRdb table lists in-frame clones only, not all of them. The data contain more than 95,000 clones, approximately 79% of them singletons.

Sample: PBMCs. This rearrangement joins TRBV11-1 to TRBJ1-1, with D possibly matching TRBD1 (5 bases). The source of this sequence is a man aged 25-40 years in good health and CMV-seropositive. The chain's CDR3 is CASSLKGEAFF. The CDR3 nucleotides read TGTGCCAGCAGCTTAAAGGGGGAAGCTTTCTTT. Full variable domain (outside the CDR3, taken from reference TRBV11-1 and TRBJ1-1): EAEVAQSPRYKITEKSQAVAFWCDPISGHATLYWYRQILGQGPELLVQFQDESVVDDSQLPKDRFSAERLKGVDSTLKIQPAELGDSAMYLCASSLKGEAFFGQGTRLTVV.